This T cell receptor (beta chain) appears in the sequencing data of a study of type 1 regulatory T cells (dated by TCRdb to about 2021). Some background on the complete study: An in vitro protocol by which a Tr1-enriched, alloantigen-specific CD4 T cell product named T-allo10 was generated was characterized in the study. T-allo10 was being evaluated clinically in patients with hematological malignancies who were receiving allogeneic hematopoietic stem cell transplantation.

This clonotype counts as medium-sized (0.01 to 0.1%). The clone's antigen remains unknown. Per-base quality was not reported, and no clone a single base away is much larger than it. The study at large found these results: A more restricted TCR repertoire was observed in Tr1 cells than in non-Tr1 cells, and this restriction was interpreted in the study as alloantigen-induced clonal expansion.

The run used an Illumina MiSeq. TCRdb itself trimmed the public reads at Q25 with fastp, ran MiXCR and retained productive beta chains. Each CDR3 protein gets just one entry, which takes the most common genes and DNA from the rows behind it. Within this sample are several thousand distinct CDR3 sequences, with 33% of them counted one time only. In total, the top ten clones hold under 30% of the sample. The TCR comes from a human donor in good health. The sample was cultured type 1 regulatory T (Tr1) cells, either the whole culture or a sorted fraction (not recorded which). Read against the paper, the sample's cell subset or site label means: type 1 regulatory T cells sorted from the T-allo10 product.

The DNA reads TGTGCCAGCAGCTCGCAAGCGGGAGGTGAGCAGTACTTC. Its protein product is CASSSQAGGEQYF. The receptor chain draws on TRBV7-9 and TRBJ2-7; TRBD2 agrees with 9 junctional bases. The CDR3 sequence holds 13 residues, the cysteine and phenylalanine included. Just the 39-base CDR3 DNA is kept, in frame starting at base 1. Compared with germline, V lacks 4 bases and J lacks 7 bases; bases without a gene match: 5. The germline V gene (reference sequence) yields SEHNR for CDR1 and FQNEAQ for CDR2.